This T cell receptor beta chain came from a study of radiation and T cells in renal cell carcinoma. Time point meaning: blood 4 weeks post-SBRT, at nephrectomy. The treatment denotes: 15 Gy SBRT to primary tumor, nephrectomy 4 weeks later. Repertoires were generated with immunoSEQ multiplex PCR, while TCRdb's copy carries only in-frame clones and drops some. The sample shows around 100,000 clones, 84% of them seen only once. Germline loops: CDR1 SGDLS, CDR2 YYNGEE. The CDR3 has 12 amino acids. V lost 7 bases and J lost 5, with 11 bases in between. The source material was blood, sampled from a patient whose treatment included radiotherapy and nephrectomy. This receptor was taken from a man aged 55 to 70 with renal cell carcinoma. The chain joins TRBV9 to TRBJ2-3; D possibly corresponds to TRBD2 (5 bases). The CDR3 DNA sequence: TGTGCCAGCGGAGTCGGGGTAGATACGCAGTATTTT. Protein product: CASGVGVDTQYF.